The 30 T cell receptor beta chains in this list originate from one sample, sequenced in a study of OX40 agonist ivuxolimab in advanced cancers. Generated by immunoSEQ multiplex PCR, the TCRdb table keeps only in-frame clones and is missing some. The sample gives 60,000 to 75,000 clones, about 80% of which show up once; 1.2% is in the top ten. Here the sequenced sample was CD4+ or CD8+ T cells sorted from blood, taken in a trial of the OX40 agonist ivuxolimab. Receptors originate from an adult with an advanced solid tumor such as melanoma, head and neck, liver or kidney cancer.

This clone showed up just a few times. The CDR3 is CASSPWGGLQETQYF. As DNA, the CDR3 is TGTGCCAGCAGCCCCTGGGGGGGGCTGCAAGAGACCCAGTACTTC. The V call is TRBV9, the J call TRBJ2-5; a possible D gene is TRBD2 (7 bases). Trimming removed 4 bases from V and 2 bases from J, with 15 bases in between. This CDR3 is 15 amino acids long. The V gene's germline CDR1 is SGDLS and CDR2 YYNGEE.

The chain uses TRBV7-2 and TRBJ2-1, with no clear D. Germline-derived CDR1 and CDR2 are SGHTA and FQGNSA. There are 13 residues in the CDR3. Trimming shortened V by 3 bases and J by 7 bases, and 10 bases separated the two germline ends. The CDR3 here is CASSFIVGNEQFF. The CDR3 DNA reads TGTGCCAGCAGCTTTATTGTGGGGAATGAGCAGTTCTTC.

The rearrangement links TRBV19 to TRBJ2-7, with D perhaps TRBD1 (6 bases). This CDR3 is built from 14 residues. Per germline, CDR1 LNHDA and CDR2 SQIVND (reference sequence). V dropped 3 bases and J dropped 2 bases, with 11 bases sitting between them. CDR3 DNA: TGTGCCAGTAGTATCTTAGAGGGGGCCTACGAGCAGTACTTC. This encodes CASSILEGAYEQYF.

V and J are TRBV5-6 and TRBJ1-1; D ambiguous. Germline lookup yields CDR1 SGHDT and CDR2 YYEEEE. This CDR3 has 14 amino acids. Trimming cost V 2 bases and J 1 base, with 9 bases left between them. The CDR3 DNA reads as TGTGCCAGCAGCTTTTGGCAGACGAACACTGAAGCTTTCTTT. It specifies CASSFWQTNTEAFF.

The V call is TRBV18, the J call TRBJ2-5; 11 nucleotides line up with TRBD1. Germline lookup yields CDR1 KGHSH and CDR2 LQKENI. The CDR3 is made up of 18 amino acids. The trim removed 2 bases at V and 1 base at J, leaving 9 bases unmatched. The CDR3 nucleotides read TGTGCCAGCTCACCAAGGGGACAGGGGGTTTCAGGCCAAGAGACCCAGTACTTC. Translating it yields CASSPRGQGVSGQETQYF.

This clone was seen only once. V gene TRBV29-1 combines with J gene TRBJ2-7, with D tentatively TRBD1 (5 bases). The V end was cut by 6 bases, the J end by 6 bases, with 12 bases between. Germline CDR1 and CDR2: SQVTM and ANQGSEA. The CDR3 sequence is 11 residues long. CDR3 sequence: CSVSTGTEQYF. CDR3 DNA sequence: TGCAGCGTATCCACAGGTACCGAGCAGTACTTC.

Notes on this clone: The same CDR3 can be traced to other DNA sequences in this sample. The chain couples TRBV6-1 to TRBJ2-1; D uncertain. V was shortened by 7 bases and J by 0 bases, with 10 bases between the two germline ends. Germline lookup yields CDR1 MNHNS and CDR2 SASEGT. The CDR3 contains 14 residues. As DNA, the CDR3 is TGTGCCAGCAATTTAATGAGCTCCTACAATGAGCAGTTCTTC. Translating gives CASNLMSSYNEQFF.

This chain connects TRBV5-4 to TRBJ1-2, with TRBD1 identical over 9 bases. Per germline, CDR1 SGHNT and CDR2 YYREEE (reference sequence). The CDR3 contains 16 residues. V was pared by 4 bases and J by 6 bases, with 13 bases of the junction left unmatched. The CDR3 reads CASSPPPGQGINGYTF. The CDR3, as DNA: TGTGCCAGCAGCCCGCCCCCGGGACAGGGAATCAATGGCTACACCTTC.

The rearrangement joins TRBV5-4 to TRBJ2-1; D is perhaps TRBD1 or TRBD2 (6 bases each). The CDR3 runs to 14 residues. V was pared by 0 bases and J by 7 bases, with 11 bases between. The V gene's germline CDR1 is SGHNT and CDR2 YYREEE (reference sequence). The CDR3 DNA is TGTGCCAGCAGCTTGGTTGGGGGGCCAAATGAGCAGTTCTTC. Protein product: CASSLVGGPNEQFF.

The chain is built from TRBV6-4 and TRBJ2-7; 9 positions match TRBD1. V was pared by 6 bases and J by 6 bases, with 6 bases of the junction left unmatched. The CDR3 spans 13 residues. Germline CDR1 reads MRHNA; CDR2 reads SNTAGT. CDR3 protein: CASSRQGGSEQYF. DNA for the CDR3: TGTGCCAGCAGCCGACAGGGGGGAAGCGAGCAGTACTTC.

The CDR3 spells CASRGGATNEKLFF. In DNA, the CDR3 is TGTGCCAGCAGAGGGGGCGCAACTAATGAAAAACTGTTTTTT. This rearrangement joins TRBV6-1 to TRBJ1-4; 7 bases match TRBD1. There are 14 residues in the CDR3. Germline CDR1 reads MNHNS; CDR2 reads SASEGT. V lost 6 bases, J lost 0 bases, and 1 base stayed unmatched.

The DNA of the CDR3 is TGTGCCAGCCGGGACGGGGTAGTAGGGACCCAGTACTTC. It translates to CASRDGVVGTQYF. The chain has TRBV6-5 and TRBJ2-5; either TRBD1 or TRBD2 may supply D (5 bases each). Trimming pared 8 bases from V and 7 bases from J, leaving 17 bases between. Germline-derived CDR1 and CDR2 are MNHEY and SVGAGI. This CDR3 spans 13 amino acids.

The chain is built from TRBV7-9 and TRBJ1-6; D is unclear. From germline, CDR1 is SEHNR and CDR2 FQNEAQ (reference sequence). The CDR3 runs to 14 residues. V shed 4 bases and J shed 9 bases, with 13 bases lying between them. Here the CDR3 reads CASSSRRDGSPLHF. The CDR3 nucleotides are TGTGCCAGCAGCTCCCGGCGAGACGGTTCACCCCTCCACTTT.

The gene calls are TRBV4-3 and TRBJ2-1; TRBD1 or TRBD2 may be the D gene (6 bases each). Germline V gene sequence: CDR1 LGHNA, CDR2 YSLEER. This CDR3 contains 15 residues. Trimming took off 0 bases at V and 6 bases at J, with 12 bases between the two ends. CDR3 region: CASSQERGVINEQFF. The CDR3 DNA sequence: TGCGCCAGCAGCCAAGAGAGGGGGGTCATCAATGAGCAGTTCTTC.

The rearrangement uses TRBV4-1 and TRBJ2-5, with 9 positions matching TRBD1. V lost 3 bases to trimming and J lost 0 bases; unmatched junction nucleotides: 5. CDR3 length equals 16 residues. Germline CDR1 MGHRA, CDR2 YSYEKL. The CDR3 region is CASSQAGTGYQETQYF. CDR3 in DNA: TGCGCCAGCAGCCAGGCCGGGACAGGGTACCAAGAGACCCAGTACTTC.

The chain is built from TRBV6-5 and TRBJ1-4; the D gene is possibly TRBD1 (5 bases). V was pared by 7 bases and J by 3 bases, with 6 bases between. The CDR3 has 12 residues. The germline gives CDR1 MNHEY, CDR2 SVGAGI. The CDR3 bases are TGTGCCAGCAAAGGGGCTAATGAAAAACTGTTTTTT. Amino acid sequence: CASKGANEKLFF.

V is TRBV13 and J is TRBJ2-3, with D maybe TRBD1 (6 bases). CDR1 and CDR2 (germline): PRHDT, FYEKMQ (reference sequence). Trimming removed 5 bases from V and 1 base from J, with 7 bases in between. This CDR3 spans 13 amino acids. This CDR3 is CASSRTGTDTQYF. The CDR3 DNA reads as TGTGCCAGCAGCCGGACAGGCACAGATACGCAGTATTTT.

The chain links TRBV6-1 to TRBJ2-5; D unclear. Germline V gives CDR1 MNHNS, CDR2 SASEGT. Trimming shortened V by 7 bases and J by 5 bases, and 11 bases separated the two germline ends. This CDR3 spans 12 amino acids. The CDR3 here is CASKLMGETQYF. The CDR3, as DNA: TGTGCCAGCAAGCTAATGGGGGAGACCCAGTACTTC.

The chain carries TRBV7-2 and TRBJ2-1; D is unresolved. The V end lost 4 bases, the J end lost 7 bases, and 11 bases lay between the germline ends. Germline lookup yields CDR1 SGHTA and CDR2 FQGNSA. The CDR3 spans 13 residues. The CDR3 reads CASSSLVLNEQFF. The CDR3 bases are TGTGCCAGCAGCTCCCTCGTGTTAAATGAGCAGTTCTTC.

The V and J genes are TRBV21-1 and TRBJ2-5. TRBV21-1 is listed as a pseudogene. The CDR3 contains 11 residues. The CDR3 nucleotides read TGTGCCAGCAGCATGGAAGAGACCCAGTACTTC. Translated, it gives CASSMEETQYF.

This clone has only a few counts. V and J are TRBV2 and TRBJ1-1, with 11 bases lining up with TRBD1. Per the germline V gene, CDR1 is SNHLY and CDR2 is FYNNEI. The trim removed 8 bases at V and 0 bases at J, leaving 2 bases unmatched. The CDR3 length is 14 residues. The chain's CDR3 is CASWDRGMNTEAFF. In nucleotides, the CDR3 is TGTGCCAGCTGGGACAGGGGGATGAACACTGAAGCTTTCTTT.

V usage is TRBV13 and J usage is TRBJ1-1, with a tentative D call TRBD1 (5 bases). This CDR3 spans 14 amino acids. Germline V gene sequence: CDR1 PRHDT, CDR2 FYEKMQ (reference sequence). With 0 bases removed from V and 3 bases from J, the gap between germline ends came to 8 bases. CDR3 protein: CASSLGGGDTEAFF. DNA for the CDR3: TGTGCCAGCAGCTTAGGTGGAGGGGACACTGAAGCTTTCTTT.

This clone was detected only once. This chain connects TRBV6-1 to TRBJ2-3; 11 positions match TRBD2. Germline V lookup: CDR1 MNHNS, CDR2 SASEGT. The CDR3 runs 15 residues. V dropped 10 bases and J dropped 14; count of bases not matched to a gene: 20. The CDR3 region is CATGPLAGGLHSPYF. CDR3 sequence (DNA): TGTGCCACCGGGCCCTTAGCGGGGGGGCTTCACTCGCCGTATTTT.

This clone has a single count. The chain employs TRBV4-3 and TRBJ2-7; possibly TRBD1 for D (5 bases). The CDR3 has 11 residues. The germline V gene has CDR1 LGHNA and CDR2 YSLEER. Trimming removed 10 bases at V and 5 bases at J, with 12 bases between. CDR3 amino acids: CANLGPDEQYF. The CDR3 nucleotides are TGCGCCAACCTGGGGCCTGACGAGCAGTACTTC.

In nucleotides, the CDR3 is TGTGCCAGTAGTCTCCCAGGGGGAGAGAATTATGGCTACACCTTC. This sequence encodes CASSLPGGENYGYTF. The rearrangement uses TRBV19 and TRBJ1-2, with 7 bases identical to TRBD1. V lost 5 bases, J lost 5 bases, and 11 bases stayed unmatched. CDR1 is LNHDA and CDR2 is SQIVND in the germline V gene (reference sequence). This CDR3 has 15 amino acids.

The chain's CDR3 is CASSQDAGGRLLGTDTQYF. The DNA of the CDR3 is TGTGCCAGCAGCCAAGATGCCGGGGGCCGACTTCTAGGAACAGATACGCAGTATTTT. The chain links TRBV4-2 to TRBJ2-3; perhaps D is TRBD1 or TRBD2 (6 bases each). Trimming cost V 0 bases and J 3 bases, with 22 bases left between them. Germline-derived CDR1 and CDR2 are LGHNA and YNFKEQ. The CDR3 is made up of 19 amino acids.

The genes are TRBV5-5 and TRBJ1-2; D unresolved. Trimming shortened V by 5 bases and J by 8 bases, and 16 bases separated the two germline ends. Germline V gene sequence: CDR1 SGHKS, CDR2 YYEKEE (reference sequence). This CDR3 is 13 amino acids long. CDR3 nucleotide sequence: TGTGCCAGCAGGTTCGGCGGGGTAGACGGCTACACCTTC. It encodes CASRFGGVDGYTF.

The V call is TRBV5-1, the J call TRBJ2-7, with a weak D call TRBD1 (6 bases). This CDR3 has 14 amino acids. The V end lost 4 bases, the J end lost 0 bases, and 11 bases lay between the germline ends. The germline gives CDR1 SGHRS, CDR2 YFSETQ. The CDR3 protein is CASSLYRDSYEQYF. CDR3 nucleotide sequence: TGCGCCAGCAGCCTTTACAGGGACTCCTACGAGCAGTACTTC.

The chain combines TRBV5-1 with TRBJ1-1; D not resolved. Trimming cost V 4 bases and J 8 bases, with 15 bases left between them. Germline V gene data show CDR1 as SGHRS and CDR2 as YFSETQ. CDR3 length: 13 amino acids. CDR3 region: CASSTGPVAEAFF. The CDR3 DNA reads as TGCGCCAGCAGCACCGGACCGGTGGCGGAAGCTTTCTTT.

This clone has just one count. This chain links TRBV5-1 with TRBJ2-2; D is possibly TRBD1 (6 bases). The V gene's germline CDR1 is SGHRS and CDR2 YFSETQ. CDR3 length: 18 residues. Trimming left V 5 bases short and J 5 bases short, with 25 bases between. The CDR3 sequence: CASRLTGRKVGGTGELFF. CDR3 DNA sequence: TGCGCCAGCAGGTTGACAGGCCGGAAGGTTGGGGGTACCGGGGAGCTGTTTTTT.